These 7 T cell receptor beta chains were all obtained from the same sample, sequenced in a study of OX40 agonist ivuxolimab in advanced cancers. Sequencing was performed with immunoSEQ multiplex PCR; in TCRdb, only in-frame clones are kept and a portion is missing. The sample records about 160,000 clones, approximately 94% being singletons. The sequenced sample was CD4+ or CD8+ T cells sorted from blood, obtained in a trial of the OX40 agonist ivuxolimab. These receptors came from an adult with an advanced solid tumor such as melanoma, head and neck, liver or kidney cancer.

This chain links TRBV7-2 with TRBJ1-1; TRBD1 matches 7 bases. CDR1 and CDR2 from the germline V gene are SGHTA and FQGNSA. The CDR3 runs 16 residues. The V and J ends lost 4 bases and 4 bases, in that order; junction bases with no gene match: 12. CDR3 sequence (DNA): TGTGCCAGCAGCTCTAGGGGGCCGGTGGGAGGCACTGAAGCTTTCTTT. This codes for CASSSRGPVGGTEAFF.

The chain couples TRBV6-5 to TRBJ1-2; D is ambiguous. The CDR3 has 12 residues. Looked up from germline, CDR1 is MNHEY and CDR2 is SVGAGI. V was shortened by 5 bases and J by 4 bases, with 8 bases between the two germline ends. CDR3 DNA sequence: TGTGCCAGCAGTCCGGGCCTCTATGGCTACACCTTC. Its protein is CASSPGLYGYTF.

The gene calls are TRBV5-1 and TRBJ2-2; 8 nucleotides agree with TRBD2. J gave up 5 bases and V 4 bases, and 16 bases lay outside the gene matches. Per germline, CDR1 SGHRS and CDR2 YFSETQ. The CDR3 totals 18 residues. This CDR3 reads CASSPRGWSGSGTGELFF. CDR3 DNA sequence: TGCGCCAGCAGCCCCCGCGGTTGGAGCGGGAGTGGGACCGGGGAGCTGTTTTTT.

The CDR3 reads CASSLETGGSNQPQHF. DNA for the CDR3: TGTGCCAGCAGCTTAGAGACAGGGGGTAGCAATCAGCCCCAGCATTTT. The chain has TRBV7-9 and TRBJ1-5; 9 bases agree with TRBD1. Germline V lookup: CDR1 SEHNR, CDR2 FQNEAQ (reference sequence). The CDR3 runs to 16 residues. The V gene end was trimmed by 1 base and the J gene end by 0 bases; junction bases not matched to a gene: 1.

The table lists this clone with a count of one. This chain connects TRBV7-2 to TRBJ2-3, with D perhaps TRBD2 (6 bases). Trimming left V 4 bases short and J 0 bases short, with 14 bases between. The CDR3 length is 16 residues. Germline values: CDR1 SGHTA, CDR2 FQGNSA. CDR3 region: CASSYIAVGSTDTQYF. DNA for the CDR3: TGTGCCAGCAGCTACATAGCGGTAGGCAGCACAGATACGCAGTATTTT.

The V call is TRBV6-1, the J call TRBJ2-6, with D possibly TRBD1 on 7 matching bases. The ends were cut back, 11 bases at V and 0 bases at J, with 14 bases in the middle. Germline loops: CDR1 MNHNS, CDR2 SASEGT. The CDR3 contains 15 residues. Written as DNA, the CDR3 is TGTGCCGGGGGGACAGCTGGCTCTGGGGCCAACGTCCTGACTTTC. This translates into CAGGTAGSGANVLTF.

V usage is TRBV15 and J usage is TRBJ2-5; 7 bases fit TRBD1. Germline V gene sequence: CDR1 LNHNV, CDR2 YYDKDF (reference sequence). V trimming: 1 base; J trimming: 4 bases; junction bases outside the gene matches: 3. This CDR3 is 14 amino acids long. This CDR3 is CATSRGGGGETQYF. The DNA of the CDR3 is TGTGCCACCAGCAGAGGAGGGGGCGGAGAGACCCAGTACTTC.